This TCR beta chain was captured by sequencing in a study of Graves' ophthalmopathy and Graves' hyperthyroidism. This CDR3 has 15 amino acids. Germline V gene sequence: CDR1 SGHRS, CDR2 YFSETQ. TCR beta CDR3 regions were amplified from RNA transcripts. Second-round multiplex PCR followed a first-round RT-PCR using HTBI primers. Via MiXCR, TCRdb re-called the multiplex PCR reads, giving one row per CDR3 protein. This repertoire shows approximately 540,000 distinct CDR3 sequences, less than 45% found once; its top ten account for about 4.2%. As for this clonotype: A clone one base away is much larger, so this may be a read error.

J is TRBJ2-5 and V is TRBV5-1; no definite D call. This TCR derives from an adult man with Graves' hyperthyroidism. Specimen: peripheral blood or thyroid tissue (not recorded which). In DNA, the CDR3 is TGCGCCAGCAGCTTGGAGGTGGAGAACCAAGAGACCCAGCACTTC. Its protein product is CASSLEVENQETQHF.